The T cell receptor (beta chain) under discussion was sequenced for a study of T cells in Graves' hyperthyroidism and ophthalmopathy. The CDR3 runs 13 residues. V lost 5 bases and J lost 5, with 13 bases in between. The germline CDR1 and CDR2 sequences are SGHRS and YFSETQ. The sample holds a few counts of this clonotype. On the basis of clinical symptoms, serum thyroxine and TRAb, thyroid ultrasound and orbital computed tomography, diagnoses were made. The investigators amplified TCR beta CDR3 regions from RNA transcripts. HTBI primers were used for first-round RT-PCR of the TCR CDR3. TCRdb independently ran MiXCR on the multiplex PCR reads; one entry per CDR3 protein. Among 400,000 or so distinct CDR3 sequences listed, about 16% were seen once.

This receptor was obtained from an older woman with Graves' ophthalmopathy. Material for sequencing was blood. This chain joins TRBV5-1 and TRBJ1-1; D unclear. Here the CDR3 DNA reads TGCGCCAGCAGAGAGGCTTATGAAACTGAAGCTTTCTTT. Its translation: CASREAYETEAFF.